The rows below give T cell receptor beta chains drawn from one sample of a study of immune characteristics of hereditary and idiopathic chronic pancreatitis. Only in-frame clones appear in the TCRdb table, and some are missing; sequencing was by immunoSEQ multiplex PCR. The sample lists about 9,400 clones; 70% to 80% were seen once. Input material: pancreas tissue with idiopathic chronic pancreatitis. Source of these receptors: a human donor with chronic pancreatitis. CDR3s include the opening cysteine and the closing phenylalanine or tryptophan. D genes are given only for firm matches. The size field is filled for only some rows; it gives once, few, many or a size class.

d_gene	j_gene	abundance	v_gene	CDR3aa	CDR3nt
.	TRBJ2-7	.	TRBV10-3	CAISSGQSYEQYF	TGTGCCATCAGTTCGGGACAATCCTACGAGCAGTACTTC
.	TRBJ2-7	few	TRBV19	CASSIVSGTGVQYF	TGTGCCAGTAGTATAGTTTCCGGGACCGGCGTGCAGTACTTC
.	TRBJ1-3	.	TRBV9	CASSVSLSGNTIYF	TGTGCCAGCAGCGTATCACTCTCTGGAAACACCATATATTTT
TRBD2	TRBJ2-1	.	TRBV28	CASSLWTSGDAYNEQFF	TGTGCCAGCAGTTTGTGGACTAGCGGGGATGCCTACAATGAGCAGTTCTTC
.	TRBJ2-2	.	TRBV18	CASSPDRMTTGELFF	TGTGCCAGCTCACCCGACAGGATGACCACCGGGGAGCTGTTTTTT
.	TRBJ2-1	.	TRBV29-1	CSVESPQRTSYNEQFF	TGCAGCGTTGAAAGCCCACAGAGGACCTCCTACAATGAGCAGTTCTTC
.	TRBJ1-1	few	TRBV20-1	CSASSRRAPLSEAFF	TGCAGTGCTAGTAGCCGTAGGGCACCACTTAGTGAAGCTTTCTTT
.	TRBJ2-5	.	TRBV7-3	CASSLNPRTAQETQYF	TGTGCCAGCAGCTTAAACCCACGGACAGCCCAAGAGACCCAGTACTTC
.	TRBJ1-3	.	TRBV9	CASSAVASAGTSGNTIYF	TGTGCCAGCAGCGCCGTAGCTTCAGCCGGGACAAGCGGAAACACCATATATTTT
.	TRBJ1-1	.	TRBV6-5	CASSYSGFAGTEAFF	TGTGCCAGCAGTTACTCAGGTTTCGCCGGCACTGAAGCTTTCTTT
.	TRBJ1-1	.	TRBV9	CASSETISGTEAFF	TGTGCCAGCAGCGAGACGATCTCCGGGACTGAAGCTTTCTTT
.	TRBJ2-7	few	TRBV7-2	CASTRQYGSYEQYF	TGTGCCAGCACTCGCCAGTATGGAAGCTACGAGCAGTACTTC
TRBD1	TRBJ2-1	.	TRBV5-1	CASRAIPGQGEQFF	TGCGCCAGCAGGGCGATACCGGGACAGGGGGAGCAGTTCTTC
.	TRBJ1-1	.	TRBV7-9	CASSDSYTEAFF	TGTGCCAGCAGCGACAGTTACACTGAAGCTTTCTTT
.	TRBJ1-5	.	TRBV7-6	CASSLILLSQPQHF	TGTGCCAGCAGCTTAATCCTGCTTTCACAGCCCCAGCATTTT
.	TRBJ1-4	.	TRBV6-1	CASTERRGGGEKLFF	TGTGCCAGCACAGAGAGACGGGGAGGTGGAGAAAAACTGTTTTTT
.	TRBJ1-2	.	TRBV3-1/TRBV3-2	CASSQDFSTEMRYYGYTF	TGTGCCAGCAGCCAAGATTTTTCAACCGAAATGAGGTACTATGGCTACACCTTC
.	TRBJ1-1	.	TRBV16	CASSTEAPGQSYTEAFF	TGTGCCAGCAGCACCGAAGCCCCAGGACAGTCGTACACTGAAGCTTTCTTT
TRBD2	TRBJ2-3	.	TRBV19	CASPPPGLAGGPSFTDTQYF	TGTGCCAGTCCACCCCCGGGACTAGCGGGGGGGCCATCTTTCACAGATACGCAGTATTTT
TRBD1	TRBJ1-5	once	TRBV28	CASSSTGTGIQPQHF	TGTGCCAGCAGTTCCACCGGGACAGGTATTCAGCCCCAGCATTTT
TRBD2	TRBJ2-5	.	TRBV2	CASSLAGETQYF	TGTGCCAGCTCACTAGCGGGAGAGACCCAGTACTTC
TRBD1	TRBJ2-3	.	TRBV5-1	CASSLRQGALDTQYF	TGCGCCAGCAGCTTGAGACAGGGGGCATTAGATACGCAGTATTTT
.	TRBJ1-5	.	TRBV19	CASRPPYSNQPQHF	TGTGCCAGTAGGCCCCCCTATAGCAATCAGCCCCAGCATTTT
.	TRBJ1-1	once	TRBV7-9	CASSPNHDTEAFF	TGTGCCAGCAGCCCGAACCACGATACTGAAGCTTTCTTT
.	TRBJ1-4	.	TRBV28	CASTPPRGKLFF	TGTGCCAGCACTCCTCCGAGGGGAAAACTGTTTTTT